The entry below gives a single TCR beta chain sequence along with its context. Assay: immunoSEQ multiplex PCR; the TCRdb copy retains only in-frame clones and omits some. The sample consists of about 130,000 clones, roughly 80% of them appearing once. The source of the sample is a study of T cell responses to AZD1222 COVID-19 vaccine. Trimming pared 3 bases from V and 2 bases from J, leaving 14 bases between. CDR3 length equals 16 residues. Germline CDR1 is SGHTA and CDR2 is FQGNSA. The sample was peripheral blood, taken on day 0 of AZD1222 vaccination. The TCR originated in an adult in good health. V and J are TRBV7-2 and TRBJ1-3, with D possibly being TRBD1 (5 bases). The CDR3 reads CASSFAGLAAGNTIYF. The CDR3 coding sequence is TGTGCCAGCAGCTTCGCAGGGTTGGCAGCTGGAAACACCATATATTTT. Drawing the rest from reference TRBV7-2 and TRBJ1-3, the complete variable domain is GAGVSQSPSNKVTEKGKDVELRCDPISGHTALYWYRQSLGQGLEFLIYFQGNSAPDKSGLPSDRFSAERTGGSVSTLTIQRTQQEDSAVYLCASSFAGLAAGNTIYFGEGSWLTVV.